Presented here are 21 T cell receptor beta chains from one specimen sequenced in a study of T cell responses to AZD1222 COVID-19 vaccine. TCRdb's copy holds only in-frame clones and misses some; the assay was immunoSEQ multiplex PCR. The sample contains 130,000 or so clones, less than 95% of which appear only once. Source: peripheral blood, taken on day 0 of AZD1222 vaccination. These receptors all stem from an adult in good health.

The chain recombines TRBV28 with TRBJ1-5; D is ambiguous. In germline, CDR1 is MDHEN, CDR2 SYDVKM. The length of the CDR3 is 15 residues. Trimming left V 0 bases short and J 3 bases short, with 9 bases between. CDR3 bases: TGTGCCAGCAGTTTATGGGCACAGTACAATCAGCCCCAGCATTTT. This translates into CASSLWAQYNQPQHF.

The chain has TRBV4-1 and TRBJ2-7, with 9 bases identical to TRBD2. CDR1 and CDR2 from the germline V gene are MGHRA and YSYEKL. The CDR3 contains 14 residues. With 5 bases clipped from V and 5 bases from J, the junction kept 7 bases outside the gene matches. The CDR3 DNA follows: TGCGCCAGCAGCTTGCGGGAGGGGGAAAACGAGCAGTACTTC. Amino acid sequence: CASSLREGENEQYF.

This clone was detected only a few times. The V gene is TRBV15, the J gene TRBJ2-5, with 8 bases matching TRBD1. The junction had 5 bases not matched to a gene; V was cut back by 4 bases and J by 4 bases. The CDR3 sequence is 14 residues long. CDR1 LNHNV and CDR2 YYDKDF come from the germline V gene (reference sequence). This CDR3 is CATSIGQGPETQYF. The DNA of the CDR3 is TGTGCCACCAGCATAGGACAGGGCCCAGAGACCCAGTACTTC.

The chain couples TRBV7-2 to TRBJ1-5; D remains unclear. CDR3 length: 15 amino acids. The V end was cut by 0 bases, the J end by 4 bases, with 10 bases between. Germline loops: CDR1 SGHTA, CDR2 FQGNSA. As DNA, the CDR3 is TGTGCCAGCAGCTTAGCGAGGCAGGCAAATCAGCCCCAGCATTTT. Amino acid sequence: CASSLARQANQPQHF.

J is TRBJ1-2 and V is TRBV28; no firm D call. This CDR3 is 12 amino acids long. CDR1 and CDR2 (germline): MDHEN, SYDVKM. Between the trimmed V and J ends, which lost 5 bases and 4 bases, there was a span of 8 bases. The CDR3 sequence is CASSPLSYGYTF. The CDR3 DNA is TGTGCCAGCAGTCCCCTAAGCTATGGCTACACCTTC.

The chain combines TRBV6-2 or TRBV6-3 with TRBJ1-1; no reliable D call. The germline V gene has CDR1 MNHEY and CDR2 SVGEGT. The CDR3 runs to 15 residues. V was pared by 6 bases and J by 0 bases, with 14 bases between. This CDR3 reads CASSMPRALNTEAFF. The CDR3 DNA follows: TGTGCCAGCAGCATGCCACGGGCCCTGAACACTGAAGCTTTCTTT.

The chain uses TRBV28 and TRBJ2-5; D assignment may be TRBD1 or TRBD2 (7 bases each). Germline V gene sequence: CDR1 MDHEN, CDR2 SYDVKM. V lost 8 bases, J lost 0 bases, and 13 bases lay in between. This CDR3 comprises 14 residues. In DNA, the CDR3 is TGTGCCAGCCGGCAGGGGGGGAACCAAGAGACCCAGTACTTC. As protein: CASRQGGNQETQYF.

This clone was observed a single time. V and J are TRBV10-3 and TRBJ2-7, with 8 bases lining up with TRBD1. V lost 6 bases to trimming and J lost 0 bases; unmatched junction nucleotides: 4. Germline CDR1 and CDR2: ENHRY and SYGVKD. The CDR3 has 14 amino acids. CDR3 region: CAISRQGSSYEQYF. The CDR3 region has the DNA TGTGCCATCAGCCGACAGGGGAGCTCCTACGAGCAGTACTTC.

The rearrangement links TRBV28 to TRBJ2-7; D is unresolved. Trimming shortened V by 4 bases and J by 0 bases, and 13 bases separated the two germline ends. In germline, CDR1 is MDHEN, CDR2 SYDVKM. This CDR3 contains 15 residues. CDR3 nucleotides: TGTGCCAGCAGTTCTGACGATTACCTCTCCTACGAGCAGTACTTC. Translation gives CASSSDDYLSYEQYF. Supplemented by reference TRBV28 and TRBJ2-7, the full variable domain reads DVKVTQSSRYLVKRTGEKVFLECVQDMDHENMFWYRQDPGLGLRLIYFSYDVKMKEKGDIPEGYSVSREKKERFSLILESASTNQTSMYLCASSSDDYLSYEQYFGPGTRLTVT.

The chain combines TRBV11-3 with TRBJ2-1, with 10 nucleotides matching TRBD2. There are 15 residues in the CDR3. Looked up from germline, CDR1 is SGHNT and CDR2 is YENEEA. V lost 0 bases and J lost 6; bases outside the gene matches: 2. The chain's CDR3 is CASSLELAGTNEQFF. The CDR3 DNA sequence: TGTGCCAGCAGCTTAGAACTAGCGGGAACCAATGAGCAGTTCTTC.

The chain uses TRBV5-1 and TRBJ2-3, with D uncertain. Germline V gene sequence: CDR1 SGHRS, CDR2 YFSETQ. Trimming removed 4 bases at V and 2 bases at J, with 5 bases between. This CDR3 comprises 12 residues. CDR3 amino acids: CASSVHTDTQYF. DNA for the CDR3: TGCGCCAGCAGCGTCCACACAGATACGCAGTATTTT.

V usage is TRBV7-9 and J usage is TRBJ2-2; D may be TRBD2 (6 bases). The CDR3 extends over 16 amino acids. V was shortened by 3 bases and J by 1 base, with 12 bases between the two germline ends. CDR1 SEHNR and CDR2 FQNEAQ come from the germline V gene (reference sequence). Here the CDR3 DNA reads TGTGCCAGCAGCTTTAGTGGCGGGGTGAACACCGGGGAGCTGTTTTTT. This gives the protein CASSFSGGVNTGELFF.

The chain couples TRBV19 to TRBJ2-3, with D possibly matching TRBD2 (6 bases). Trimming removed 3 bases from V and 1 base from J, with 14 bases in between. CDR3 length: 16 amino acids. Germline-derived CDR1 and CDR2 are LNHDA and SQIVND (reference sequence). The CDR3 DNA reads TGTGCCAGTAGTATGGCAGCCTGGGGGGGCACAGATACGCAGTATTTT. Protein sequence: CASSMAAWGGTDTQYF.

This chain uses TRBV4-2 with TRBJ2-7; 8 nucleotides match TRBD2. Germline V lookup: CDR1 LGHNA, CDR2 YNFKEQ. The CDR3 extends over 14 amino acids. Trimming at V came to 2 bases and at J to 0 bases, leaving 0 bases not matched to a gene. Written as DNA, the CDR3 is TGTGCCAGCAGCCAAAGCGGGAGCTCCTACGAGCAGTACTTC. It specifies CASSQSGSSYEQYF.

This chain joins TRBV27 and TRBJ1-6; D is unresolved. Germline V lookup: CDR1 MNHEY, CDR2 SMNVEV (reference sequence). CDR3 length: 14 amino acids. Trimming pared 2 bases from V and 7 bases from J, leaving 9 bases between. The CDR3 spells CASSLPAANSPLHF. CDR3 nucleotides: TGTGCCAGCAGTTTACCCGCAGCCAATTCACCCCTCCACTTT.

The V gene is TRBV7-9, the J gene TRBJ2-7; D is possibly TRBD1 (6 bases). V shed 5 bases and J shed 2 bases, with 13 bases lying between them. Germline V gene data show CDR1 as SEHNR and CDR2 as FQNEAQ (reference sequence). The CDR3 runs to 14 residues. The CDR3 sequence is CASSLWTETYEQYF. The CDR3 DNA reads as TGTGCCAGCAGCCTGTGGACAGAGACCTACGAGCAGTACTTC.

This chain connects TRBV11-2 to TRBJ1-6, with 8 bases fitting TRBD1. V dropped 8 bases and J dropped 12; count of bases not matched to a gene: 12. Germline V CDR1 and CDR2: SGHAT, FQNNGV. CDR3 length: 14 amino acids. The CDR3 coding sequence is TGTGCCAGCGCCGCCGGGACAGGCACTCTACCCCTCCACTTT. Translating it yields CASAAGTGTLPLHF.

J is TRBJ2-6 and V is TRBV2; D is ambiguous. V shed 6 bases and J shed 0 bases, with 6 bases lying between them. Germline V gene data show CDR1 as SNHLY and CDR2 as FYNNEI. The CDR3 is made up of 14 amino acids. The DNA for the CDR3 is TGTGCCAGCAGACAGAACTCTGGGGCCAACGTCCTGACTTTC. This gives the protein CASRQNSGANVLTF.

The rearrangement joins TRBV7-2 to TRBJ2-3; 7 bases match TRBD2. Trimming removed 0 bases from V and 3 bases from J; junction bases left unmatched: 0. CDR1 and CDR2 (germline): SGHTA, FQGNSA. This CDR3 has 14 amino acids. The CDR3 DNA is TGTGCCAGCAGCTTAGCGGGAGGGACAGATACGCAGTATTTT. This encodes CASSLAGGTDTQYF.

The chain employs TRBV28 and TRBJ1-6; 12 positions agree with TRBD1. The CDR3 runs 17 residues. Unmatched junction bases numbered 9, after V lost 5 bases and J lost 7 bases. Per the germline V gene, CDR1 is MDHEN and CDR2 is SYDVKM. As DNA, the CDR3 is TGTGCCAGCAGTAGCTCGGGACAGGGGGCAAGAAATTCACCCCTCCACTTT. This translates into CASSSSGQGARNSPLHF. The entire variable domain, with the rest obtained from reference TRBV28 and TRBJ1-6, is as follows: DVKVTQSSRYLVKRTGEKVFLECVQDMDHENMFWYRQDPGLGLRLIYFSYDVKMKEKGDIPEGYSVSREKKERFSLILESASTNQTSMYLCASSSSGQGARNSPLHFGNGTRLTVT.

The chain recombines TRBV5-6 with TRBJ2-7, with TRBD1 identical over 12 bases. The CDR3 is made up of 15 amino acids. Trimming took 4 bases from V and 7 from J; bases not matched to a gene: 9. The germline V gene encodes CDR1 SGHDT and CDR2 YYEEEE. CDR3 sequence: CASSRKGQGAREQYF. In DNA, the CDR3 is TGTGCCAGCAGCAGGAAGGGACAGGGGGCGAGGGAGCAGTACTTC.